Listed here are 28 T cell receptor beta chains from one sample, sequenced in a study of glioma-infiltrating T cells after dendritic cell vaccination (dated by TCRdb to between 2015 and 2016). The library was produced with the immunoSEQ multiplex PCR assay. Here the immuneACCESS table is served through TCRdb, limited to in-frame sequences with V and J called. Missing clones are a known gap in these copies; in checked studies unresolved V genes cover under half, and the rest lacks a known reason. The table for this sample lists about 87,000 clones; over 80% of them were counted only once. The ten top clones hold 5.5% to 8% of the sample. The time point label, as the study defines it: after dendritic cell vaccination, including at tumor progression/relapse. Sequences were derived from blood, sampled after dendritic cell vaccination. These receptors were obtained from a human donor with glioblastoma.

The rearrangement uses TRBV7-2 and TRBJ2-1; 8 bases are shared with TRBD1. The junction had 10 bases not matched to a gene; V was cut back by 7 bases and J by 8 bases. This CDR3 spans 14 amino acids. In germline, CDR1 is SGHTA, CDR2 FQGNSA. As DNA, the CDR3 is TGTGCCAGCAACGGCAGGGGGCTTAGGGATGAGCAGTTCTTC. It encodes CASNGRGLRDEQFF.

The chain carries TRBV14 and TRBJ1-1; no definite D call. CDR1 is SGHDN and CDR2 is FVKESK in the germline V gene. There are 13 residues in the CDR3. Trimming took 1 base from V and 5 from J, leaving 8 bases between them. The CDR3 here is CASSQVGGTEAFF. In DNA form, the CDR3 reads TGTGCCAGCAGCCAAGTTGGAGGGACTGAAGCTTTCTTT.

The gene calls are TRBV2 and TRBJ2-1; 13 bases agree with TRBD2. Germline CDR1 SNHLY, CDR2 FYNNEI. CDR3 length: 16 amino acids. The V segment lost 6 bases and the J segment 0 bases; nucleotides outside the gene matches: 2. CDR3 sequence reads: CASRGLAGFSYNEQFF. Here the CDR3 DNA reads TGTGCCAGCAGGGGACTAGCGGGGTTCTCCTACAATGAGCAGTTCTTC.

This chain links TRBV30 with TRBJ1-1; D unresolved. This CDR3 region has 12 residues. From germline, CDR1 is GTSNPN and CDR2 SVGIG (reference sequence). Deletions cut 2 bases from V and 0 bases from J, with 4 bases between. The CDR3 sequence: CAWSLMNTEAFF. The DNA for the CDR3 is TGTGCCTGGAGTCTAATGAACACTGAAGCTTTCTTT.

This clone occurred once. V gene TRBV7-9 combines with J gene TRBJ2-3, with 11 nucleotides matching TRBD1. Losses at the gene ends were 2 bases for V and 1 base for J; bases not matched to a gene: 5. The germline gives CDR1 SEHNR, CDR2 FQNEAQ (reference sequence). This CDR3 spans 17 amino acids. In DNA, the CDR3 is TGTGCCAGCAGCTTACCCCGGACAGGGGGCGGCACAGATACGCAGTATTTT. It encodes CASSLPRTGGGTDTQYF.

The gene calls are TRBV6-5 and TRBJ2-2; the D gene is possibly TRBD1 (6 bases). The CDR3 consists of 14 residues. Germline V CDR1 and CDR2: MNHEY, SVGAGI. Between the trimmed V and J ends, which lost 5 bases and 9 bases, there was a span of 16 bases. The CDR3 region is CASSPGTSDRELFF. DNA of the CDR3: TGTGCCAGCAGTCCCGGGACATCCGACCGGGAGCTGTTTTTT.

The V gene is TRBV5-1, the J gene TRBJ1-1, with D perhaps TRBD1 (6 bases). CDR3 length: 16 amino acids. Germline lookup yields CDR1 SGHRS and CDR2 YFSETQ. Trimming shortened V by 2 bases and J by 1 base, and 15 bases separated the two germline ends. CDR3 protein: CASSFIGGTPNTEAFF. In DNA, the CDR3 is TGCGCCAGCAGCTTCATAGGTGGGACACCGAACACTGAAGCTTTCTTT. The variable domain in full, completed from reference TRBV5-1 and TRBJ1-1, reads KAGVTQTPRYLIKTRGQQVTLSCSPISGHRSVSWYQQTPGQGLQFLFEYFSETQRNKGNFPGRFSGRQFSNSRSEMNVSTLELGDSALYLCASSFIGGTPNTEAFFGQGTRLTVV.

In this sample, this clone turned up a few times. The rearrangement joins TRBV9 to TRBJ2-2; 8 bases are a match to TRBD1. The CDR3 sequence is 15 residues long. Germline V lookup: CDR1 SGDLS, CDR2 YYNGEE. The ends lost 0 bases at V and 7 bases at J; junction bases unmatched: 5. This CDR3 reads CASSVDGQGVGELFF. The CDR3, as DNA: TGTGCCAGCAGCGTAGATGGACAGGGAGTCGGGGAGCTGTTTTTT.

The V gene is TRBV10-3, the J gene TRBJ1-1; D is perhaps TRBD1 (5 bases). The CDR3 length is 13 residues. Germline assignment: CDR1 ENHRY and CDR2 SYGVKD. V lost 10 bases and J 8 bases, leaving 20 bases between the germline ends. The CDR3 protein is CATYSGTRREAFF. CDR3 DNA sequence: TGTGCCACCTATTCCGGGACTCGGCGCGAAGCTTTCTTT.

This clone has just a few counts. V is TRBV28 and J is TRBJ1-1, with no clear D. The germline V gene has CDR1 MDHEN and CDR2 SYDVKM. There are 12 residues in the CDR3. With 6 bases removed from V and 4 bases from J, the gap between germline ends came to 9 bases. The CDR3 coding sequence is TGTGCCAGCAGCACCGGTGGCACTGAAGCTTTCTTT. Translation gives CASSTGGTEAFF.

J is TRBJ1-2 and V is TRBV6-1, with D perhaps TRBD1 (5 bases). Germline CDR1 is MNHNS and CDR2 is SASEGT. Trimming stripped 0 bases from V and 2 bases from J, with 16 bases between. This CDR3 region has 17 residues. The CDR3 nucleotides are TGTGCCAGCAGTGAAGCGCGAATTGACAGTTCCAACTATGGCTACACCTTC. Translated, it gives CASSEARIDSSNYGYTF.

This clone was counted a single time. CDR3 region: CASSRVTGVNTEAFF. Written as DNA, the CDR3 is TGCGCCAGCAGCCGGGTGACAGGGGTGAACACTGAAGCTTTCTTT. The V call is TRBV5-1, the J call TRBJ1-1; 8 bases line up with TRBD1. CDR1 SGHRS and CDR2 YFSETQ come from the germline V gene. The trim removed 4 bases at V and 0 bases at J, leaving 5 bases unmatched. This CDR3 has 15 amino acids.

V usage is TRBV6-1 and J usage is TRBJ2-2; 9 nucleotides agree with TRBD2. This CDR3 region has 14 residues. The germline V gene has CDR1 MNHNS and CDR2 SASEGT. After removal of 7 bases from V and 7 bases from J, the junction contained 7 bases not matched to a gene. The CDR3 nucleotides are TGTGCCAGCACCCGGACTAGCGCCGACGGGGAGCTGTTTTTT. Its protein product is CASTRTSADGELFF.

This chain connects TRBV7-2 to TRBJ2-6; 7 bases agree with TRBD2. This CDR3 has 15 amino acids. The germline V gene has CDR1 SGHTA and CDR2 FQGNSA. The V and J ends lost 8 bases and 0 bases, in that order; junction bases with no gene match: 4. The CDR3 here is CASGRTSSGANVLTF. CDR3 sequence (DNA): TGTGCCAGCGGAAGGACTAGCTCTGGGGCCAACGTCCTGACTTTC.

V is TRBV19 and J is TRBJ2-3; the D gene is possibly TRBD1 (6 bases). Germline V gene lookup returns CDR1 LNHDA and CDR2 SQIVND (reference sequence). Trimming stripped 1 base from V and 3 bases from J, with 11 bases between. This CDR3 spans 15 amino acids. The CDR3 sequence: CASSIGGQWTDTQYF. The DNA of the CDR3 is TGTGCCAGTAGTATAGGGGGACAATGGACAGATACGCAGTATTTT.

The chain uses TRBV19 and TRBJ1-5; the D is unclear. The CDR3 has 15 residues. Germline V gene lookup returns CDR1 LNHDA and CDR2 SQIVND (reference sequence). V was shortened by 1 base and J by 6 bases, with 13 bases between the two germline ends. DNA of the CDR3: TGTGCCAGTAGTATAGTTGGGAGGACGGGTCAGCCCCAGCATTTT. Its translation: CASSIVGRTGQPQHF.

The V and J genes are TRBV27 and TRBJ1-6, with 7 bases identical to TRBD1. CDR1 MNHEY and CDR2 SMNVEV come from the germline V gene (reference sequence). The length of the CDR3 is 14 residues. Unmatched junction bases numbered 7, after V lost 8 bases and J lost 6 bases. CDR3 DNA sequence: TGTGCCAGCGGCCGGGACAGAACTAATTCACCCCTCCACTTT. This translates into CASGRDRTNSPLHF.

This clone was recorded a few times. The chain employs TRBV5-1 and TRBJ1-4; TRBD1 might be the D (5 bases). CDR1 is SGHRS and CDR2 is YFSETQ in the germline V gene. This CDR3 has 14 residues. Trimming left V 0 bases short and J 4 bases short, with 7 bases between. CDR3 in amino acids: CASSLGQSNEKLFF. As DNA, the CDR3 is TGCGCCAGCAGCTTGGGACAGAGTAATGAAAAACTGTTTTTT.

This clone was found once. The chain uses TRBV5-4 and TRBJ1-4; D unclear. The germline V and J ends were trimmed by 0 bases and 0 bases, with 6 bases remaining between them. In germline, CDR1 is SGHNT, CDR2 YYREEE (reference sequence). The CDR3 sequence is 15 residues long. Here the CDR3 reads CASSLGPSTNEKLFF. The CDR3 coding sequence is TGTGCCAGCAGCTTGGGGCCTTCAACTAATGAAAAACTGTTTTTT.

This clone was seen only a few times. The rearrangement links TRBV10-3 to TRBJ1-1; the D is unclear. The CDR3 runs 14 residues. The V end was cut by 7 bases, the J end by 1 base, with 13 bases between. Per germline, CDR1 ENHRY and CDR2 SYGVKD. CDR3: CAIKNGGTNTEAFF. For the CDR3, the DNA is TGTGCCATCAAAAACGGCGGCACGAACACTGAAGCTTTCTTT.

This sequence joins TRBV6-6 and TRBJ1-5, with D possibly being TRBD1 (5 bases). The V end was cut by 0 bases, the J end by 4 bases, with 10 bases between. Germline CDR1 reads MNHNY; CDR2 reads SVGAGI (reference sequence). CDR3 size: 15 residues. The CDR3 bases are TGTGCCAGCAGTTACTCAGGGGTTGGAAATCAGCCCCAGCATTTT. Translating it yields CASSYSGVGNQPQHF.

The chain combines TRBV6-1 with TRBJ1-2, with TRBD1 matching 7 bases. J lost 7 bases, V lost 6 bases, and 8 bases had no gene match. There are 13 residues in the CDR3. Germline CDR1 reads MNHNS; CDR2 reads SASEGT. The CDR3 DNA follows: TGTGCCAGCAGCCTGACAGGGTTTCGTGGCTACACCTTC. Translation gives CASSLTGFRGYTF.

The gene calls are TRBV19 and TRBJ1-1; 8 bases agree with TRBD1. Germline V gene sequence: CDR1 LNHDA, CDR2 SQIVND (reference sequence). The CDR3 contains 12 residues. The junction had 3 bases not matched to a gene; V was cut back by 1 base and J by 11 bases. CDR3 DNA: TGTGCCAGTAGTATAGCACAGGGGGTTGCTTTCTTT. It encodes CASSIAQGVAFF.

The chain is built from TRBV7-3 and TRBJ1-2, with no clear D. The CDR3 contains 19 residues. Germline loops: CDR1 SGHTA, CDR2 FQGTGA. V was cut by 4 bases and J by 6 bases, with 30 bases left in between. CDR3 loop: CASSSLAPSLLSGLHGYTF. CDR3 nucleotides: TGTGCCAGCAGCTCCCTAGCCCCGTCACTACTGAGCGGGTTACATGGCTACACCTTC.

This clone was recorded a few times. Because the CDR3's place on the DNA is in doubt, the DNA is left out and the CDR3 is given as listed by TCRdb. This chain joins TRBV4-3 and TRBJ2-1; TRBD2, the table's D call, lacks a check against the DNA. From germline, CDR1 is LGHNA and CDR2 YSLEER. The CDR3 region is 14 residues in length, termini included. The CDR3 reads CASSQDFGEGWQFF.

CDR3 sequence reads: CASSFDRDGTEAFF. The CDR3 DNA reads TGTGCCAGCAGTTTCGACAGGGACGGCACTGAAGCTTTCTTT. The chain combines TRBV27 with TRBJ1-1, with 7 bases matching TRBD1. J lost 4 bases, V lost 3 bases, and 5 bases had no gene match. The CDR3 contains 14 residues. Germline lookup yields CDR1 MNHEY and CDR2 SMNVEV (reference sequence).

The chain has TRBV7-9 and TRBJ1-2, with TRBD1 identical over 8 bases. V shed 6 bases, J shed 6 bases, and the junction held 9 bases outside the gene matches. The length of the CDR3 is 14 residues. Germline V gene lookup returns CDR1 SEHNR and CDR2 FQNEAQ (reference sequence). The CDR3 here is CASSTPDREDGYTF. The CDR3 DNA is TGTGCCAGCAGTACCCCGGACAGGGAGGATGGCTACACCTTC.

The V and J genes are TRBV5-8 and TRBJ2-1; 11 bases match TRBD1. The CDR3 loop spans 17 amino acids. Germline CDR1 is SGHTS and CDR2 is YDEGEE. V was pared by 0 bases and J by 5 bases, with 7 bases of the junction left unmatched. The CDR3 DNA follows: TGTGCCAGCAGCTTGGGCGGGGACAGGGGGTACCACAATGAGCAGTTCTTC. Its protein is CASSLGGDRGYHNEQFF.